The next 29 T cell receptor beta chains were all read from a single sample in a study of T cell responses to AZD1222 COVID-19 vaccine. TCRdb's copy holds only in-frame clones and misses some; the assay was immunoSEQ multiplex PCR. The sample yields approximately 140,000 clones, 92% seen once. Sample: peripheral blood, taken 28 days after the second AZD1222 dose. The receptors were sampled from an adult who received the AZD1222 COVID-19 vaccine.

V is TRBV28 and J is TRBJ1-1; TRBD1 might be the D (5 bases). The V and J ends lost 5 bases and 9 bases respectively, with 22 bases between them. Germline V lookup: CDR1 MDHEN, CDR2 SYDVKM. The CDR3 sequence is 15 residues long. CDR3 DNA sequence: TGTGCCAGCAGTGGGTCCCCGGGGACCCGGAGTCAAGCTTTCTTT. Residues: CASSGSPGTRSQAFF.

This chain joins TRBV4-1 and TRBJ1-2; tentative D call: TRBD1 (6 bases). The CDR3 spans 17 residues. Per the germline V gene, CDR1 is MGHRA and CDR2 is YSYEKL. The germline V and J ends were trimmed by 2 bases and 4 bases, with 20 bases remaining between them. The CDR3 DNA reads as TGCGCCAGCAGCCAACCTGTCCGAGGGGGGCTAGGCTATGGCTACACCTTC. Amino acid sequence: CASSQPVRGGLGYGYTF.

V is TRBV7-8 and J is TRBJ1-5; the D gene is possibly TRBD1 (6 bases). Germline lookup yields CDR1 SGHVS and CDR2 FQNEAQ. CDR3 length: 15 amino acids. V dropped 5 bases and J dropped 2 bases, with 13 bases sitting between them. The CDR3 loop reads CASSSYRVGNQPQHF. The CDR3 region has the DNA TGTGCCAGCAGCAGTTACAGGGTGGGCAATCAGCCCCAGCATTTT.

This clone was observed once. This chain uses TRBV7-8 with TRBJ2-1; D is perhaps TRBD2 (5 bases). V dropped 5 bases and J dropped 7 bases, with 12 bases sitting between them. CDR1 SGHVS and CDR2 FQNEAQ come from the germline V gene. This CDR3 is built from 13 residues. The CDR3 protein is CASSPQRGNEQFF. The CDR3 DNA is TGTGCCAGCAGCCCCCAACGGGGAAATGAGCAGTTCTTC.

The chain links TRBV3-1 (or the pseudogene TRBV3-2) to TRBJ1-2; D remains unclear. V lost 7 bases to trimming and J lost 6 bases, with 12 bases between them. CDR1 is LGHDT, CDR2 YNNKEL, per germline (reference sequence). This CDR3 is built from 12 residues. The CDR3 is CASMSKGHGYTF. The CDR3, as DNA: TGTGCCAGCATGTCGAAGGGCCATGGCTACACCTTC.

This clone was observed once. The V gene is TRBV2, the J gene TRBJ2-7, with D tentatively TRBD2 (5 bases). CDR3 length: 12 amino acids. The germline gives CDR1 SNHLY, CDR2 FYNNEI. V shed 4 bases and J shed 5 bases, with 9 bases lying between them. The CDR3: CASSVGVHEQYF. The DNA for the CDR3 is TGTGCCAGCAGTGTGGGAGTGCACGAGCAGTACTTC.

This clone was counted a single time. The chain employs TRBV7-9 and TRBJ1-2; a possible D gene is TRBD1 (5 bases). The CDR3 length is 14 residues. Trimming took 5 bases from V and 8 from J, leaving 18 bases between them. Germline values: CDR1 SEHNR, CDR2 FQNEAQ (reference sequence). CDR3: CASSPGTEPQGYTF. The CDR3 nucleotides are TGTGCCAGCAGCCCAGGGACGGAGCCCCAAGGCTACACCTTC.

The chain carries TRBV28 and TRBJ2-2; D is unresolved. This CDR3 has 16 residues. Germline V gene data show CDR1 as MDHEN and CDR2 as SYDVKM. Trimming took off 4 bases at V and 1 base at J, with 13 bases between the two ends. CDR3 DNA sequence: TGTGCCAGCAGTTCGCCGACTGCCGTGAACACCGGGGAGCTGTTTTTT. As protein: CASSSPTAVNTGELFF. The full variable domain, its missing parts supplied by reference TRBV28 and TRBJ2-2, is DVKVTQSSRYLVKRTGEKVFLECVQDMDHENMFWYRQDPGLGLRLIYFSYDVKMKEKGDIPEGYSVSREKKERFSLILESASTNQTSMYLCASSSPTAVNTGELFFGEGSRLTVL.

The chain has TRBV6-5 and TRBJ2-7; D not certain. Germline CDR1 reads MNHEY; CDR2 reads SVGAGI. The CDR3 runs 12 residues. Deletions cut 4 bases from V and 3 bases from J, with 7 bases between. CDR3 residues: CASSLGRYEQYF. CDR3 in DNA: TGTGCCAGCAGTTTAGGACGCTACGAGCAGTACTTC.

This rearrangement joins TRBV11-3 to TRBJ1-4, with D possibly TRBD1 on 6 matching bases. Germline CDR1 is SGHNT and CDR2 is YENEEA. This CDR3 is built from 14 residues. V lost 5 bases and J lost 7, with 14 bases in between. CDR3 sequence reads: CASSGGQTVEKLFF. The CDR3 DNA reads as TGTGCCAGCAGCGGTGGACAGACTGTTGAAAAACTGTTTTTT.

The V gene is TRBV7-2, the J gene TRBJ2-1; D remains ambiguous. V was shortened by 2 bases and J by 10 bases, with 9 bases between the two germline ends. CDR1 and CDR2 (germline): SGHTA, FQGNSA. The CDR3 is 12 amino acids. This CDR3 reads CASSLQPREQFF. CDR3 DNA: TGTGCCAGCAGCTTACAACCGCGAGAGCAGTTCTTC.

This clone was counted a single time. J is TRBJ1-2 and V is TRBV7-9; tentatively, D is TRBD1 (5 bases). Germline CDR1 is SEHNR and CDR2 is FQNEAQ (reference sequence). This CDR3 is 15 amino acids long. The germline V and J ends were trimmed by 1 base and 4 bases, with 13 bases remaining between them. The CDR3 spells CASSLDGTTFYGYTF. As DNA, the CDR3 is TGTGCCAGCAGCTTAGATGGGACGACCTTCTATGGCTACACCTTC.

The chain is built from TRBV29-1 and TRBJ2-7; 11 bases are a match to TRBD2. This CDR3 region has 15 residues. Germline assignment: CDR1 SQVTM and CDR2 ANQGSEA. V was clipped by 3 bases and J by 2 bases; unmatched bases: 6. CDR3 amino acids: CSVDPGTSGTYEQYF. The CDR3 DNA is TGCAGCGTTGACCCCGGGACTAGCGGCACCTACGAGCAGTACTTC.

The gene calls are TRBV12-5 and TRBJ2-3; 8 nucleotides match TRBD2. Germline CDR1 LGHNT, CDR2 FRNRAP. Trimming removed 3 bases from V and 4 bases from J; junction bases left unmatched: 6. This CDR3 has 15 amino acids. For the CDR3, the DNA is TGTGCTAGTGGTTTAGGACTAGCTCAGCCAGATACGCAGTATTTT. Translating gives CASGLGLAQPDTQYF.

This clone was counted only a few times. The chain links TRBV11-2 to TRBJ1-2, with D tentatively TRBD1 (5 bases). The germline V gene has CDR1 SGHAT and CDR2 FQNNGV. This CDR3 contains 16 residues. V was pared by 6 bases and J by 1 base, with 18 bases between. The CDR3 spells CASRHVRRTNNYGYTF. CDR3 DNA sequence: TGTGCCAGCAGACATGTTCGACGGACAAATAACTATGGCTACACCTTC.

This clone has more than one count but fewer than ten. CDR3 sequence: CASSRGLAPSNEQFF. The CDR3 DNA is TGCGCCAGCAGCCGGGGACTAGCGCCCAGTAATGAGCAGTTCTTC. The chain couples TRBV4-1 to TRBJ2-1; 10 positions match TRBD2. The germline V gene encodes CDR1 MGHRA and CDR2 YSYEKL. The V segment lost 4 bases and the J segment 7 bases; nucleotides outside the gene matches: 7. There are 15 residues in the CDR3.

The chain recombines TRBV9 with TRBJ1-3; D ambiguous. The V end lost 3 bases, the J end lost 3 bases, and 13 bases lay between the germline ends. The CDR3 runs to 15 residues. From germline, CDR1 is SGDLS and CDR2 YYNGEE. Written as DNA, the CDR3 is TGTGCCAGCAGCGACCTCAGGAAAGGTGGAAACACCATATATTTT. Translated, it gives CASSDLRKGGNTIYF.

J is TRBJ1-1 and V is TRBV27, with a weak D call TRBD1 (6 bases). The CDR3 consists of 14 residues. V dropped 5 bases and J dropped 5 bases, with 15 bases sitting between them. CDR1 and CDR2 (germline): MNHEY, SMNVEV (reference sequence). This chain's CDR3 is CASSRNRENTEAFF. The CDR3 DNA is TGTGCCAGCAGTCGAAACAGGGAAAATACTGAAGCTTTCTTT.

This chain uses TRBV11-3 with TRBJ1-1; weak D call: TRBD1 (6 bases). CDR1 and CDR2 from the germline V gene are SGHNT and YENEEA. Between the trimmed V and J ends, which lost 2 bases and 4 bases, there was a span of 11 bases. CDR3 size: 14 residues. The CDR3 region is CASSLPGVGTEAFF. The CDR3 DNA is TGTGCCAGCAGCTTACCAGGGGTGGGCACTGAAGCTTTCTTT.

The chain has TRBV5-4 and TRBJ2-1; TRBD2 aligns across 7 bases. Trimming at V came to 1 base and at J to 6 bases, leaving 7 bases not matched to a gene. In germline, CDR1 is SGHNT, CDR2 YYREEE (reference sequence). The CDR3 runs to 15 residues. CDR3: CASSLRREQGNEQFF. The CDR3 nucleotides are TGTGCCAGCAGCTTGCGGCGGGAGCAGGGCAATGAGCAGTTCTTC.

V gene TRBV9 combines with J gene TRBJ2-3; 8 nucleotides line up with TRBD2. Losses at the gene ends were 4 bases for V and 2 bases for J; bases not matched to a gene: 6. Germline CDR1 and CDR2: SGDLS and YYNGEE. The CDR3 runs 15 residues. The CDR3 nucleotides are TGTGCCAGCAGCCCGGGGGGGCGCCCCACAGATACGCAGTATTTT. Its protein product is CASSPGGRPTDTQYF.

The chain is built from TRBV19 and TRBJ1-4; 7 nucleotides match TRBD1. Germline V gene data show CDR1 as LNHDA and CDR2 as SQIVND (reference sequence). The V and J ends lost 5 bases and 11 bases, in that order; junction bases with no gene match: 11. The CDR3 covers 14 residues. CDR3 in amino acids: CASSQTGPTGKLFF. The DNA of the CDR3 is TGTGCCAGTAGTCAGACAGGGCCGACGGGTAAACTGTTTTTT.

The chain combines TRBV6-5 with TRBJ2-1; 7 nucleotides line up with TRBD1. The CDR3 extends over 15 amino acids. Germline values: CDR1 MNHEY, CDR2 SVGAGI. Trimming took 6 bases from V and 1 from J; bases not matched to a gene: 6. CDR3 loop: CASSLPGQSYNEQFF. In DNA form, the CDR3 reads TGTGCCAGCAGCCTCCCGGGACAGTCCTACAATGAGCAGTTCTTC.

The chain has TRBV6-5 and TRBJ2-5; TRBD2 is a possible D gene (5 bases). CDR1 and CDR2 from the germline V gene are MNHEY and SVGAGI. The V gene lost 6 bases and the J gene lost 1 base, with 12 bases spanning the gap. This CDR3 contains 14 residues. The CDR3 protein is CASSSQRSQETQYF. CDR3 sequence (DNA): TGTGCCAGCAGCTCCCAGCGGAGCCAAGAGACCCAGTACTTC.

J is TRBJ2-1 and V is TRBV11-1; D remains unclear. Germline CDR1 SGHAT, CDR2 FQDESV (reference sequence). Trimming removed 5 bases at V and 0 bases at J, with 14 bases between. The CDR3 totals 16 residues. The CDR3 is CASSTLYSSSYNEQFF. The CDR3, as DNA: TGTGCCAGCAGCACCCTTTACTCCAGCTCCTACAATGAGCAGTTCTTC. Full variable domain (outside the CDR3, taken from reference TRBV11-1 and TRBJ2-1): EAEVAQSPRYKITEKSQAVAFWCDPISGHATLYWYRQILGQGPELLVQFQDESVVDDSQLPKDRFSAERLKGVDSTLKIQPAELGDSAMYLCASSTLYSSSYNEQFFGPGTRLTVL.

The chain carries TRBV27 and TRBJ2-1, with a weak D call TRBD2 (6 bases). With 5 bases removed from V and 2 bases from J, the gap between germline ends came to 16 bases. The CDR3 totals 16 residues. Germline CDR1 is MNHEY and CDR2 is SMNVEV (reference sequence). The CDR3 loop is CASSPLTRRTYNEQFF. The CDR3 coding sequence is TGTGCCAGCAGTCCCCTGACTAGGAGGACCTACAATGAGCAGTTCTTC.

The chain joins TRBV15 to TRBJ2-4; possibly TRBD2 for D (5 bases). Deletions cut 0 bases from V and 7 bases from J, with 10 bases between. There are 14 residues in the CDR3. Germline lookup yields CDR1 LNHNV and CDR2 YYDKDF (reference sequence). DNA for the CDR3: TGTGCCACCAGCAGAGATCGAGGGCGCAACATTCAGTACTTC. Encoded protein: CATSRDRGRNIQYF.

This rearrangement joins TRBV14 to TRBJ1-1, with D possibly matching TRBD1 (6 bases). V was cut by 4 bases and J by 1 base, with 7 bases left in between. The CDR3 length is 13 residues. Germline V lookup: CDR1 SGHDN, CDR2 FVKESK. The CDR3 protein is CASSPTGNTEAFF. Here the CDR3 DNA reads TGTGCCAGCAGCCCGACAGGGAACACTGAAGCTTTCTTT.

The genes are TRBV10-3 and TRBJ1-2, with a tentative D call TRBD1 (5 bases). The CDR3 is 11 residues long. Germline V CDR1 and CDR2: ENHRY, SYGVKD. V gave up 2 bases and J gave up 7 bases, with 5 bases separating them. In nucleotides, the CDR3 is TGTGCCATCAGTGAGGGGGGTGGCTACACCTTC. Translated: CAISEGGGYTF.